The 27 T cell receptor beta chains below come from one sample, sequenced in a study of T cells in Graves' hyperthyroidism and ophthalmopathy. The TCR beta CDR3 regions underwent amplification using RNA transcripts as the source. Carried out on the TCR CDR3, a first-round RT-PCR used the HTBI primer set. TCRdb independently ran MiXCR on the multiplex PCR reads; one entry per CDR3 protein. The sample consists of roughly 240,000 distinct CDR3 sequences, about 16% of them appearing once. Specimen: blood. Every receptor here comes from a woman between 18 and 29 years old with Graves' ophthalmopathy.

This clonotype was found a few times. The chain's CDR3 is CASIPLGLVETQYF. The CDR3 DNA reads as TGTGCCAGCATCCCCTTGGGCCTAGTGGAGACCCAGTACTTC. This rearrangement joins TRBV6-1 to TRBJ2-5; no reliable D call. Germline V gene data show CDR1 as MNHNS and CDR2 as SASEGT. The CDR3 has 14 amino acids. The germline V and J ends were trimmed by 7 bases and 5 bases, with 17 bases remaining between them.

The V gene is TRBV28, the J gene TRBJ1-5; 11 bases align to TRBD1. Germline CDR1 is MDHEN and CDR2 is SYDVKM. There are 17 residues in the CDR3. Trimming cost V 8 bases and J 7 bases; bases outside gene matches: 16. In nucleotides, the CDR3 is TGTGCCAGCGGAAGGGGTGGGACAGGGGGAAGTCGGCAGCCCCAGCATTTT. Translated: CASGRGGTGGSRQPQHF.

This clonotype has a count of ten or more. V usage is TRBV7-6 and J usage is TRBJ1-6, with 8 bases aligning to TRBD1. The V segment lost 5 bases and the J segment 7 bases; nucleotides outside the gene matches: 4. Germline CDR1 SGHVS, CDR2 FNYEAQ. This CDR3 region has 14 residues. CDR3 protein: CASSRQGSNSPLHF. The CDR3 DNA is TGTGCCAGCAGCAGACAGGGGTCCAATTCACCCCTCCACTTT.

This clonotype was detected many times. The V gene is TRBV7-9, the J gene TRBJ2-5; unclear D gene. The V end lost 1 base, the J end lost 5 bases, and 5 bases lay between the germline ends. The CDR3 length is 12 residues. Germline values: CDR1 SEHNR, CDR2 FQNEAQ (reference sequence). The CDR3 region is CASSLEAETQYF. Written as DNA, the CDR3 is TGTGCCAGCAGCTTAGAGGCGGAGACCCAGTACTTC. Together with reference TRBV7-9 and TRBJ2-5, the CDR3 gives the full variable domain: DTGVSQNPRHKITKRGQNVTFRCDPISEHNRLYWYRQTLGQGPEFLTYFQNEAQLEKSRLLSDRFSAERPKGSFSTLEIQRTEQGDSAMYLCASSLEAETQYFGPGTRLLVL.

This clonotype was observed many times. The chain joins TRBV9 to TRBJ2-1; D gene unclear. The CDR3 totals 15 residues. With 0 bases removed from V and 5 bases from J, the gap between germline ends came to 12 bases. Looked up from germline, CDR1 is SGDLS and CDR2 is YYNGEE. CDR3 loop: CASSVDPRRNNEQFF. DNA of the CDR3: TGTGCCAGCAGCGTAGACCCCCGCCGGAACAATGAGCAGTTCTTC.

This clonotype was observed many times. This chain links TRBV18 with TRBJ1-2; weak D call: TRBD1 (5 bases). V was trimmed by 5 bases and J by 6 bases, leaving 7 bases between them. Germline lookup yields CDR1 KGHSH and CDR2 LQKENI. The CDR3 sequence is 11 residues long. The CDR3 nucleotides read TGTGCCAGCTCAACAGGCGATGGCTACACCTTC. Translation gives CASSTGDGYTF.

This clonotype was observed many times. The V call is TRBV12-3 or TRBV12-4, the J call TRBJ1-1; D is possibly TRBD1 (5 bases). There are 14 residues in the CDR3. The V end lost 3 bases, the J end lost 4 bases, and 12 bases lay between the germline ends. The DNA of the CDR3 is TGTGCCAGCAGTTTCCGACCTGGGGCCACTGAAGCTTTCTTT. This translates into CASSFRPGATEAFF.

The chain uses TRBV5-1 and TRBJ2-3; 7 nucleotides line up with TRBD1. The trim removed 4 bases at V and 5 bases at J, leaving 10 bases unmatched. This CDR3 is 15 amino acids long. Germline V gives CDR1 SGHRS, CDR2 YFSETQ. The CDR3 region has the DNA TGCGCCAGCAGCCGCATGGGGACAGCACGAGATACGCAGTATTTT. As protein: CASSRMGTARDTQYF.

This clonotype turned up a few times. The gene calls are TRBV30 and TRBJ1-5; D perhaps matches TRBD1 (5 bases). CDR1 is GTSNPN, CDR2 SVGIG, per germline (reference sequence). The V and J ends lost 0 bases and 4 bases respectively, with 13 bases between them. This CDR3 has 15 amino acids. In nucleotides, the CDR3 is TGTGCCTGGAGTGTATACCAGGGAGATAATCAGCCCCAGCATTTT. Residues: CAWSVYQGDNQPQHF.

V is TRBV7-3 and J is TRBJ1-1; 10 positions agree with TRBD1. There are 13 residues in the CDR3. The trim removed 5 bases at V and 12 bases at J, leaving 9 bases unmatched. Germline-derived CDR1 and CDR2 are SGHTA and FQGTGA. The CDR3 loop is CASSPTGGAATFF. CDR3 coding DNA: TGTGCCAGCAGCCCGACAGGGGGCGCGGCGACTTTCTTT.

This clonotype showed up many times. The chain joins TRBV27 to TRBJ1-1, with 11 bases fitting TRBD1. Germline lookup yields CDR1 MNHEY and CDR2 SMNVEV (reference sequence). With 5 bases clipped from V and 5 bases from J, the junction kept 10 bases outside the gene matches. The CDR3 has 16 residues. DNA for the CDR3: TGTGCCAGCAGTGTTGGGACAGGGGGTAGCGGGACTGAAGCTTTCTTT. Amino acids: CASSVGTGGSGTEAFF.

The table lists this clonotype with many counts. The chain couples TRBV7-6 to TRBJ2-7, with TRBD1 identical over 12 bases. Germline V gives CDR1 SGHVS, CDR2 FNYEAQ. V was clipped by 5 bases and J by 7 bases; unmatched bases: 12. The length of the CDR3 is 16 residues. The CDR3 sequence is CASSPSRDRGLHEQYF. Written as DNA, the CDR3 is TGTGCCAGCAGCCCTAGCCGGGACAGGGGGCTTCATGAGCAGTACTTC.

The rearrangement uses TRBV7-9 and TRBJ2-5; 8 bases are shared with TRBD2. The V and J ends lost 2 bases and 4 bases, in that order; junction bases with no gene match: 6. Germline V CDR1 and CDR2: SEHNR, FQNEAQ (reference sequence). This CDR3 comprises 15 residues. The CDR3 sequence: CASSLPTGGLETQYF. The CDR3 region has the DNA TGTGCCAGCAGCTTACCCACGGGGGGGCTAGAGACCCAGTACTTC.

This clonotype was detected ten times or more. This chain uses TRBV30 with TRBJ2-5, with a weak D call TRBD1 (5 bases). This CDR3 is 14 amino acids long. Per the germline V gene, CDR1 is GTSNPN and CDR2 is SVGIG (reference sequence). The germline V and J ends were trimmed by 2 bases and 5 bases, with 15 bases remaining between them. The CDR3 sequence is CAWSRNQGRETQYF. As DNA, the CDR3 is TGTGCCTGGAGTCGGAATCAGGGTCGGGAGACCCAGTACTTC.

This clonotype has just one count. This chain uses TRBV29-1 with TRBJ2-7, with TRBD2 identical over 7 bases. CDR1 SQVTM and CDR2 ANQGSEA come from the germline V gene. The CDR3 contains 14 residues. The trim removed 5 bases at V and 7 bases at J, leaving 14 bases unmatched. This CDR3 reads CSVQRWRDGREQYF. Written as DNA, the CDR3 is TGCAGCGTTCAACGGTGGAGGGACGGGAGGGAGCAGTACTTC.

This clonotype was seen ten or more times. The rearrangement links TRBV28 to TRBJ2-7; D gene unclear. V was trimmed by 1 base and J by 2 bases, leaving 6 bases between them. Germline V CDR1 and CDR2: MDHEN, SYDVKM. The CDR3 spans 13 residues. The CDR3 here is CASSLSQTYEQYF. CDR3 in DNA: TGTGCCAGCAGTTTATCACAGACCTACGAGCAGTACTTC.

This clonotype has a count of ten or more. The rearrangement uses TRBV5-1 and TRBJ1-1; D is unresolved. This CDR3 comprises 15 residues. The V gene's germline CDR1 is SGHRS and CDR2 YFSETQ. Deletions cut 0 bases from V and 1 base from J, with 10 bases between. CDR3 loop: CASSLEGRTNTEAFF. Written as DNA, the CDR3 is TGCGCCAGCAGCTTGGAGGGCAGGACGAACACTGAAGCTTTCTTT. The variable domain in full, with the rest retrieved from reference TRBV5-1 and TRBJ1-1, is KAGVTQTPRYLIKTRGQQVTLSCSPISGHRSVSWYQQTPGQGLQFLFEYFSETQRNKGNFPGRFSGRQFSNSRSEMNVSTLELGDSALYLCASSLEGRTNTEAFFGQGTRLTVV.

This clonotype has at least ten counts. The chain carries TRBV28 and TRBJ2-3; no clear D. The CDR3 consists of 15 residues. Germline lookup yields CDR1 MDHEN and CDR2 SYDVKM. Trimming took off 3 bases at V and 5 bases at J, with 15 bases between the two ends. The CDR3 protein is CASSFPLLTGDTQYF. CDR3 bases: TGTGCCAGCAGTTTCCCCCTGTTAACGGGAGATACGCAGTATTTT.

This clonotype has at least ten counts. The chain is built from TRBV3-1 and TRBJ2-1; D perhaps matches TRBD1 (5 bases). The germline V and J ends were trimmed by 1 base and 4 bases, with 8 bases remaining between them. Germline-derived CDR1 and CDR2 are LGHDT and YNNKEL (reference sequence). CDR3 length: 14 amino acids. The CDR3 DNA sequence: TGTGCCAGCAGCCAAGGGGCAGGGTACAATGAGCAGTTCTTC. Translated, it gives CASSQGAGYNEQFF.

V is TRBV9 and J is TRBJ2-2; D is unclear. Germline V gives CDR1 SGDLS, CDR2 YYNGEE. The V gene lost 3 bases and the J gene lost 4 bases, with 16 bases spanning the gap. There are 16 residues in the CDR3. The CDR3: CASSATGLISTGELFF. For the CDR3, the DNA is TGTGCCAGCAGCGCTACCGGCCTGATTAGCACCGGGGAGCTGTTTTTT.

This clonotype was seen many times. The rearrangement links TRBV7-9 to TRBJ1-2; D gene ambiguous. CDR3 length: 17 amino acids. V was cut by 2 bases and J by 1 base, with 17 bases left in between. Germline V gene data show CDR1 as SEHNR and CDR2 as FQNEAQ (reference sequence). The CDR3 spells CASSLLSPGILNYGYTF. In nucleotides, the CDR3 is TGTGCCAGCAGCTTACTTAGCCCCGGGATTCTTAACTATGGCTACACCTTC.

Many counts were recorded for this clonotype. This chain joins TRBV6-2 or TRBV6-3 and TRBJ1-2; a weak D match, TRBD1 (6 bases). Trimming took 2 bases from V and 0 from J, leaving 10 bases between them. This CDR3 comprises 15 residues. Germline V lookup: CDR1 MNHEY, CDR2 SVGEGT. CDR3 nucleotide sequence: TGTGCCAGCAGTTACCGGCAGGGGTCTAACTATGGCTACACCTTC. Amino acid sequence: CASSYRQGSNYGYTF.

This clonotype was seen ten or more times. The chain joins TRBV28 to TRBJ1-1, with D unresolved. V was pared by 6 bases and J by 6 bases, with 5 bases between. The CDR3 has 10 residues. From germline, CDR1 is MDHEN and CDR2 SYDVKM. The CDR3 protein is CASRGAEAFF. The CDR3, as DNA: TGTGCCAGCAGGGGCGCTGAAGCTTTCTTT.

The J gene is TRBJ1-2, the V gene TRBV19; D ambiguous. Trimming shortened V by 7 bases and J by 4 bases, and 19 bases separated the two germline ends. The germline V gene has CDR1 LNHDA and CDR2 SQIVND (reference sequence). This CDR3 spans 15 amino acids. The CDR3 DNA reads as TGTGCCAGTATCCCAGGAGGAAACGCCCCCTATGGCTACACCTTC. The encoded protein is CASIPGGNAPYGYTF.

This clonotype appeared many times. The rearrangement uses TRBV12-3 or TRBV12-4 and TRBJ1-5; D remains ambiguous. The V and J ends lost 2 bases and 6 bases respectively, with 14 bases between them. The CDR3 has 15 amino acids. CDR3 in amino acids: CASSLSLMVPQPQHF. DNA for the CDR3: TGTGCCAGCAGTTTATCTCTAATGGTGCCTCAGCCCCAGCATTTT.

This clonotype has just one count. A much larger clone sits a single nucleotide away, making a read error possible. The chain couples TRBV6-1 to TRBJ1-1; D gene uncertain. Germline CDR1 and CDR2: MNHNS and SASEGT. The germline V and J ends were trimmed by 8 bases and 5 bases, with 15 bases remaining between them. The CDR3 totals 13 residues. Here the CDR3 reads CASARTSRTEAFF. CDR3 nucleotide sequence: TGTGCCAGCGCTCGGACTTCAAGGACTGAAGCTTTCTTT.

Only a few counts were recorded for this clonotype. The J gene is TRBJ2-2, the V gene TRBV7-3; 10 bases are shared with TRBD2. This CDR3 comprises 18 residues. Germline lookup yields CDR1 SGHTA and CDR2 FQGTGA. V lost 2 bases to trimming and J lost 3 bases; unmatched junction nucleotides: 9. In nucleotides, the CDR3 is TGTGCCAGCAGCTTAGTGCCTAGCGGGAGTCAGGACACCGGGGAGCTGTTTTTT. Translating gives CASSLVPSGSQDTGELFF.